The text below deals with one TCR beta chain. Its antigen is undetermined. Germline CDR1 SGHTA, CDR2 FQGTGA. This CDR3 region has 14 residues. V gave up 7 bases and J gave up 1 base, with 12 bases separating them. These data are taken from a study of CD8 T cells in ankylosing spondylitis. Study conclusions and caveats: Researchers report that disease-linked clones proved CD8+ and relatively rare in peripheral blood.

TCRdb re-analysed the 5' RACE reads in MiXCR, keeping a single row per CDR3 protein. The profile shows about 250,000 distinct CDR3 sequences, more than 20% of them singletons. The TCR was taken from a male donor with ankylosing spondylitis or in good health (not recorded which). V gene TRBV7-3 combines with J gene TRBJ2-3, with D possibly being TRBD1 (6 bases). Sequences were obtained from blood, either unsorted or a sorted T cell fraction (not recorded which). The CDR3 is CASKGVPGTDTQYF. DNA for the CDR3: TGTGCCAGCAAGGGGGTACCCGGCACAGATACGCAGTATTTT.